This T cell receptor (beta chain) appears in the sequencing data of a study of T cell responses to AZD1222 COVID-19 vaccine. Germline loops: CDR1 LGHNA, CDR2 YNFKEQ. Trimming shortened V by 5 bases and J by 3 bases, and 13 bases separated the two germline ends. This CDR3 is 14 amino acids long. Clones were read by immunoSEQ multiplex PCR, and TCRdb kept only the in-frame ones, dropping some. Altogether some 130,000 clones are present, over 85% being singletons, with the ten largest covering approximately 6.8%. This sequence was found in an adult who received the AZD1222 COVID-19 vaccine. This chain joins TRBV4-2 and TRBJ1-2; possible D gene TRBD1, 5 bases. The input for sequencing was peripheral blood, taken 28 days after the second AZD1222 dose. This chain's CDR3 is CASSSPDRDYGYTF. CDR3 nucleotide sequence: TGTGCCAGCAGCTCCCCCGACAGAGACTATGGCTACACCTTC.